A single sample is the source of the 14 T cell receptor beta chains below, sequenced in a study of monozygotic twins with inflammatory bowel disease. TCRdb reprocessed the 5' RACE reads, with one entry per CDR3 protein and no DNA. This sample's clone table lists about 160,000 distinct CDR3 sequences. The sequencing input was blood. The receptor set was obtained from a human donor with ulcerative colitis or Crohn's disease, or a healthy co-twin of an affected twin (not recorded which).

The V and J genes are TRBV19 and TRBJ2-1. This CDR3 is 15 amino acids long. CDR1 and CDR2 from the germline V gene are LNHDA and SQIVND (reference sequence). CDR3 loop: CASSIPGSSYNEQFF.

This chain joins TRBV5-1 and TRBJ2-2; TCRdb calls TRBD1, which cannot be checked without DNA. Germline V gives CDR1 SGHRS, CDR2 YFSETQ. The CDR3 is 16 residues long. The CDR3 region is CASSLYRVSNTGELFF.

The genes are TRBV4-3 and TRBJ2-1; TCRdb's D call of TRBD2 is untestable without DNA. Per germline, CDR1 LGHNA and CDR2 YSLEER. This CDR3 is built from 17 residues. CDR3: CASSQGLAGGPGDEQFF.

The chain has TRBV5-5 and TRBJ2-2; the TCRdb call, TRBD2, lacks DNA for checking. Germline lookup yields CDR1 SGHKS and CDR2 YYEKEE (reference sequence). The CDR3 contains 17 residues. The CDR3 loop reads CASSLPTSGRAVGELFF. Full variable domain (missing parts from reference TRBV5-5 and TRBJ2-2): DAGVTQSPTHLIKTRGQQVTLRCSPISGHKSVSWYQQVLGQGPQFIFQYYEKEERGRGNFPDRFSARQFPNYSSELNVNALLLGDSALYLCASSLPTSGRAVGELFFGEGSRLTVL.

This chain links TRBV5-4 with TRBJ2-7; TCRdb reports TRBD2, a call that lacks DNA to check it against. Germline assignment: CDR1 SGHNT and CDR2 YYREEE (reference sequence). The CDR3 totals 13 residues. CDR3 sequence reads: CASSSVTSYEQYF.

V and J are TRBV29-1 and TRBJ2-5. CDR1 is SQVTM, CDR2 ANQGSEA, per germline. The CDR3 totals 13 residues. The CDR3 sequence: CSVPDSPQETQYF.

V and J are TRBV12-3 or TRBV12-4 and TRBJ2-3; as DNA is missing, the TRBD1 call by TCRdb cannot be tested. This CDR3 spans 15 amino acids. CDR3 sequence reads: CASRHGGSTSDTQYF.

The chain links TRBV5-1 to TRBJ2-1; TCRdb outputs TRBD2, but without DNA this stays unchecked. This CDR3 is 15 amino acids long. The V gene's germline CDR1 is SGHRS and CDR2 YFSETQ. The CDR3 region is CASSSRTSGSNEQFF. The variable domain in full, completed from reference TRBV5-1 and TRBJ2-1, reads KAGVTQTPRYLIKTRGQQVTLSCSPISGHRSVSWYQQTPGQGLQFLFEYFSETQRNKGNFPGRFSGRQFSNSRSEMNVSTLELGDSALYLCASSSRTSGSNEQFFGPGTRLTVL.

V is TRBV7-2 and J is TRBJ1-2; TCRdb selects TRBD1, and the lack of DNA leaves this call unchecked. Germline V lookup: CDR1 SGHTA, CDR2 FQGNSA. There are 15 residues in the CDR3. CDR3 loop: CASSPRGTLNYGYTF.

The rearrangement joins TRBV7-8 to TRBJ2-7; TCRdb's D call, TRBD2, is unchecked because there is no DNA. Germline CDR1 is SGHVS and CDR2 is FQNEAQ. The CDR3 is made up of 18 amino acids. This CDR3 is CASIEGGLAGVGSYEQYF.

The chain employs TRBV7-2 and TRBJ2-1; TCRdb's D call of TRBD1 is untestable without DNA. CDR1 and CDR2 (germline): SGHTA, FQGNSA. CDR3 length equals 15 residues. The CDR3 spells CASSPDRALNNEQFF.

CDR3 sequence reads: CASSYVGQGEATQYF. The gene calls are TRBV6-5 and TRBJ2-3; TCRdb indicates TRBD1, and absent DNA this call remains unverified. This CDR3 has 15 residues. The germline V gene has CDR1 MNHEY and CDR2 SVGAGI.

The rearrangement links TRBV29-1 to TRBJ2-3; the D gene TCRdb calls, TRBD1, cannot be checked with no DNA. The germline V gene has CDR1 SQVTM and CDR2 ANQGSEA. The CDR3 runs 15 residues. CDR3 residues: CSVEDWAGTTDTQYF.

The chain is built from TRBV18 and TRBJ2-1; TCRdb names TRBD2, which stays unverified in the absence of DNA. Per the germline V gene, CDR1 is KGHSH and CDR2 is LQKENI. This CDR3 comprises 15 residues. CDR3 loop: CASSPGTTSYNEQFF.